The 26 T cell receptor beta chains given below trace back to one sample, sequenced in a study of PD-1 blockade in classical Hodgkin lymphoma. Clones were sequenced by immunoSEQ multiplex PCR, and TCRdb holds only the in-frame ones, with some missing. The sample records 90,000 to 95,000 clones, approximately 89% being singletons. Each patient experienced a relapse that followed autologous stem cell transplantation, and brentuximab vedotin exposure varied. Here the sequenced sample was peripheral blood mononuclear cells (PBMCs), taken before the second cycle of nivolumab. The receptor source for this set is a human donor with classical Hodgkin lymphoma.

A single count supports this clone. This chain uses TRBV5-6 with TRBJ1-1, with 9 positions matching TRBD1. V lost 4 bases and J lost 4; bases outside the gene matches: 11. From germline, CDR1 is SGHDT and CDR2 YYEEEE. This CDR3 contains 16 residues. The CDR3 protein is CASSPTGDREGTEAFF. Here the CDR3 DNA reads TGTGCCAGCAGCCCGACTGGGGACAGGGAAGGCACTGAAGCTTTCTTT.

The chain is built from TRBV4-1 and TRBJ2-2, with 11 nucleotides matching TRBD2. The CDR3 is made up of 17 amino acids. After removal of 0 bases from V and 5 bases from J, the junction contained 5 bases not matched to a gene. Germline CDR1 MGHRA, CDR2 YSYEKL. DNA of the CDR3: TGCGCCAGCAGCCAAGATTGGGTAGCGGGGGGGACCGGGGAGCTGTTTTTT. Protein product: CASSQDWVAGGTGELFF.

The chain employs TRBV11-2 and TRBJ2-7, with 7 bases matching TRBD2. The CDR3 runs 16 residues. Germline CDR1 SGHAT, CDR2 FQNNGV. Trimming took 2 bases from V and 0 from J; bases not matched to a gene: 7. In DNA form, the CDR3 reads TGTGCCAGCAGCTTACTTTTCCGGGGGGACTCCTACGAGCAGTACTTC. Translating it yields CASSLLFRGDSYEQYF. The complete variable domain, with remaining parts taken from reference TRBV11-2 and TRBJ2-7, reads EAGVAQSPRYKIIEKRQSVAFWCNPISGHATLYWYQQILGQGPKLLIQFQNNGVVDDSQLPKDRFSAERLKGVDSTLKIQPAKLEDSAVYLCASSLLFRGDSYEQYFGPGTRLTVT.

This clone came up a few times. The chain uses TRBV21-1 and TRBJ1-4; the D segment call TRBD1 is taken from the table without a DNA check. TRBV21-1 is annotated as a pseudogene. The CDR3 loop spans 16 amino acids. CDR3 protein: CASSNPKGQFNEKLFF. Here the CDR3 DNA reads TGTGCCAGCAGCAATCCAAAAGGACAGTTTAATGAAAAACTGTTTTTT.

V and J are TRBV5-5 and TRBJ2-5; either TRBD1 or TRBD2 may supply D (6 bases each). In germline, CDR1 is SGHKS, CDR2 YYEKEE (reference sequence). This CDR3 has 16 residues. V was pared by 0 bases and J by 0 bases, with 12 bases between. In nucleotides, the CDR3 is TGTGCCAGCAGCTTGGTCGGGGGCAGCTACCAAGAGACCCAGTACTTC. Translating it yields CASSLVGGSYQETQYF.

The chain recombines TRBV28 with TRBJ1-6; no clear D gene. CDR3 length: 14 residues. Trimming shortened V by 4 bases and J by 11 bases, and 15 bases separated the two germline ends. CDR1 MDHEN and CDR2 SYDVKM come from the germline V gene. The CDR3 loop reads CASSSNRDGAPLHF. The CDR3 DNA reads as TGTGCCAGCAGTTCCAATAGGGATGGGGCACCCCTCCACTTT.

The chain combines TRBV9 with TRBJ2-1; possibly TRBD2 for D (6 bases). The CDR3 consists of 16 residues. V was pared by 0 bases and J by 3 bases, with 13 bases between. Germline CDR1 SGDLS, CDR2 YYNGEE. The CDR3 sequence is CASSVAEGPNYNEQFF. The CDR3 DNA is TGTGCCAGCAGCGTAGCGGAGGGGCCTAACTACAATGAGCAGTTCTTC.

The chain combines TRBV18 with TRBJ2-1; 10 positions agree with TRBD2. V lost 4 bases to trimming and J lost 6 bases; unmatched junction nucleotides: 9. Per germline, CDR1 KGHSH and CDR2 LQKENI. The CDR3 has 16 residues. CDR3 loop: CASSLSGTSVLNEQFF. The CDR3 region has the DNA TGTGCCAGCTCACTATCCGGGACTAGCGTACTCAATGAGCAGTTCTTC.

The rearrangement uses TRBV6-1 and TRBJ2-2; D is unclear. The germline CDR1 and CDR2 sequences are MNHNS and SASEGT. The CDR3 runs to 14 residues. With 4 bases removed from V and 2 bases from J, the gap between germline ends came to 8 bases. This CDR3 reads CASSGTFNTGELFF. CDR3 nucleotides: TGTGCCAGCAGTGGGACCTTTAACACCGGGGAGCTGTTTTTT.

The rearrangement links TRBV10-3 to TRBJ1-5; TRBD1 matches at 7 bases. With 10 bases clipped from V and 1 base from J, the junction kept 4 bases outside the gene matches. Germline CDR1 ENHRY, CDR2 SYGVKD. This CDR3 has 13 residues. CDR3 in DNA: TGTGCCACCGGGACAGAGAGCAATCAGCCCCAGCATTTT. Translating gives CATGTESNQPQHF.

The chain has TRBV27 and TRBJ2-7; the D is unclear. The CDR3 runs 15 residues. V was clipped by 2 bases and J by 3 bases, with 14 bases between them. Germline CDR1 reads MNHEY; CDR2 reads SMNVEV (reference sequence). CDR3 sequence (DNA): TGTGCCAGCAGTTTAAGTAACAACTACCTCTACGAGCAGTACTTC. Translated, it gives CASSLSNNYLYEQYF.

This clone was seen a handful of times. The chain has TRBV2 and TRBJ1-2; tentatively, D is TRBD1 (6 bases). The CDR3 covers 16 residues. V was trimmed by 7 bases and J by 0 bases, leaving 18 bases between them. Germline V gene sequence: CDR1 SNHLY, CDR2 FYNNEI. The CDR3 is CASTVARDMANYGYTF. CDR3 nucleotide sequence: TGTGCCAGCACGGTCGCCCGGGACATGGCTAACTATGGCTACACCTTC.

The rearrangement links TRBV11-2 to TRBJ2-7, with TRBD1 as a possible D gene (6 bases). Germline values: CDR1 SGHAT, CDR2 FQNNGV. CDR3 size: 16 residues. Trimming took off 0 bases at V and 0 bases at J, with 12 bases between the two ends. The CDR3 loop reads CASSLDRGFRSYEQYF. The CDR3 nucleotides are TGTGCCAGCAGCTTAGATAGGGGGTTCCGCTCCTACGAGCAGTACTTC.

The V gene is TRBV21-1, the J gene TRBJ2-3; the table's D call, TRBD1, was not checked against the DNA. TRBV21-1 counts as a pseudogene. The CDR3 spans 17 residues. CDR3 protein: CASSKGRTESYTDTQYF. CDR3 in DNA: TGTGCCAGCAGCAAAGGTAGGACAGAATCTTACACAGATACGCAGTATTTT.

This chain uses TRBV28 with TRBJ2-7; D not certain. The CDR3 has 12 amino acids. CDR1 and CDR2 (germline): MDHEN, SYDVKM. V lost 3 bases and J lost 3, with 6 bases in between. CDR3 protein: CASSLIFYEQYF. The DNA for the CDR3 is TGTGCCAGCAGTTTGATTTTCTACGAGCAGTACTTC.

A single count supports this clone. V gene TRBV7-6 combines with J gene TRBJ2-7; either TRBD1 or TRBD2 may supply D (5 bases each). The CDR3 spans 13 residues. V was pared by 4 bases and J by 7 bases, with 14 bases between. Germline values: CDR1 SGHVS, CDR2 FNYEAQ. CDR3 sequence: CASSSLGVGEQYF. DNA for the CDR3: TGTGCCAGCAGCTCGCTGGGGGTTGGGGAGCAGTACTTC.

The gene calls are TRBV6-4 and TRBJ2-7, with TRBD1 identical over 7 bases. There are 13 residues in the CDR3. Unmatched junction bases numbered 8, after V lost 6 bases and J lost 6 bases. Looked up from germline, CDR1 is MRHNA and CDR2 is SNTAGT. The CDR3 nucleotides are TGTGCCAGCAGCAGCACCGCAGGGGGCGAGCAGTACTTC. Translation gives CASSSTAGGEQYF.

This clone was picked up a small number of times. The chain joins TRBV28 to TRBJ2-7; TRBD2 agrees at 8 bases. From germline, CDR1 is MDHEN and CDR2 SYDVKM. The V gene end was trimmed by 2 bases and the J gene end by 3 bases; junction bases not matched to a gene: 12. The CDR3 totals 17 residues. CDR3 nucleotides: TGTGCCAGCAGTTTACCTCTTTTTGCGGGAGGCGACTACGAGCAGTACTTC. It encodes CASSLPLFAGGDYEQYF.

V gene TRBV28 combines with J gene TRBJ2-3, with 9 bases matching TRBD2. This CDR3 region has 18 residues. Germline CDR1 reads MDHEN; CDR2 reads SYDVKM. V was pared by 1 base and J by 5 bases, with 13 bases of the junction left unmatched. The chain's CDR3 is CASSLYSVASGKKDTQYF. CDR3 DNA sequence: TGTGCCAGCAGTTTATACTCCGTGGCTAGCGGGAAAAAAGATACGCAGTATTTT.

This clone was found a few times. The chain joins TRBV11-2 to TRBJ1-4; the match to TRBD1 covers 9 bases. J was trimmed by 10 bases and V by 3 bases; bases with no gene match: 3. The CDR3 has 13 amino acids. Germline CDR1 and CDR2: SGHAT and FQNNGV. The DNA of the CDR3 is TGTGCCAGCAGCTTGGGACAGGGAGGAAAACTGTTTTTT. Translating it yields CASSLGQGGKLFF.

The gene calls are TRBV29-1 and TRBJ2-7, with a tentative D call TRBD2 (5 bases). The V end lost 5 bases, the J end lost 0 bases, and 11 bases lay between the germline ends. Germline CDR1 is SQVTM and CDR2 is ANQGSEA. The CDR3 loop spans 13 amino acids. The CDR3 nucleotides are TGCAGCGTTAGGGTTGGGAGCTCCTACGAGCAGTACTTC. Protein product: CSVRVGSSYEQYF.

The chain recombines TRBV6-1 with TRBJ2-7; unclear D gene. The CDR3 has 15 amino acids. Germline CDR1 is MNHNS and CDR2 is SASEGT. V dropped 2 bases and J dropped 2 bases, with 13 bases sitting between them. The CDR3 DNA reads TGTGCCAGCAGTGAAAAACTCGTGACGCCCTACGAGCAGTACTTC. Protein sequence: CASSEKLVTPYEQYF.

This chain links TRBV6-5 with TRBJ2-4; D unresolved. CDR3 length: 16 residues. V was pared by 3 bases and J by 0 bases, with 12 bases between. Per the germline V gene, CDR1 is MNHEY and CDR2 is SVGAGI. Here the CDR3 reads CASSYTERLAKNIQYF. CDR3 DNA sequence: TGTGCCAGCAGTTATACCGAACGACTAGCCAAAAACATTCAGTACTTC.

The rearrangement links TRBV6-1 to TRBJ1-5; 7 nucleotides line up with TRBD1. With V trimmed by 10 bases and J by 6 bases, 9 bases remained unmatched. CDR1 and CDR2 (germline): MNHNS, SASEGT. The CDR3 loop spans 13 amino acids. CDR3 bases: TGTGCCACCAGGGGGGGAATCAGTCAGCCCCAGCATTTT. Amino acids: CATRGGISQPQHF.

The chain carries TRBV11-2 and TRBJ2-1; D may match TRBD1 or TRBD2 (5 bases each). The CDR3 spans 15 residues. Germline CDR1 SGHAT, CDR2 FQNNGV. Trimming cost V 6 bases and J 4 bases, with 16 bases left between them. CDR3 sequence (DNA): TGTGCCAGCAGGCGCCGGGACGGGGCTTACAATGAGCAGTTCTTC. Translation gives CASRRRDGAYNEQFF.

The chain joins TRBV28 to TRBJ2-5, with TRBD1 matching 11 bases. V shed 6 bases and J 4 bases; nucleotides not matched to a gene: 7. This CDR3 is 15 amino acids long. Germline CDR1 MDHEN, CDR2 SYDVKM. CDR3 amino acids: CASRPGQGGLETQYF. The CDR3, as DNA: TGTGCCAGCAGGCCGGGACAGGGGGGATTAGAGACCCAGTACTTC.